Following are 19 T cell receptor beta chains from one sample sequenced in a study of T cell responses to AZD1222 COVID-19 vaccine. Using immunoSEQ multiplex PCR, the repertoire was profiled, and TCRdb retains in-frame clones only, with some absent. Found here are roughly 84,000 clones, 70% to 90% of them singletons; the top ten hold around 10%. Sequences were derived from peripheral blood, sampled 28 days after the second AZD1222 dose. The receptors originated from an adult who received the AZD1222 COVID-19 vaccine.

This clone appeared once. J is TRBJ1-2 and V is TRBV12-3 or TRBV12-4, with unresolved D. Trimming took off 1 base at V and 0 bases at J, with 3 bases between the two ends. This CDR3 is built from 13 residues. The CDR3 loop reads CASSLVSNYGYTF. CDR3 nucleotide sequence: TGTGCCAGCAGTTTAGTGTCTAACTATGGCTACACCTTC.

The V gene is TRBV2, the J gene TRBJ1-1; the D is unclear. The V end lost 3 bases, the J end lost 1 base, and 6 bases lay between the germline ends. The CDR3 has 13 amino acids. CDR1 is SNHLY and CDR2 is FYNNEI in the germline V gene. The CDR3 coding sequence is TGTGCCAGCAGTGATGAGGAGAACACTGAAGCTTTCTTT. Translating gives CASSDEENTEAFF.

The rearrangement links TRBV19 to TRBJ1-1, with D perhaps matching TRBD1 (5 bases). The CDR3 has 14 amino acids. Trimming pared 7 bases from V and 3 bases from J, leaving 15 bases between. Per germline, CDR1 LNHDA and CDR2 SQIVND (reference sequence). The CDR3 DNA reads TGTGCCAGTACCGCAGGGCGAACGTACACTGAAGCTTTCTTT. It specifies CASTAGRTYTEAFF.

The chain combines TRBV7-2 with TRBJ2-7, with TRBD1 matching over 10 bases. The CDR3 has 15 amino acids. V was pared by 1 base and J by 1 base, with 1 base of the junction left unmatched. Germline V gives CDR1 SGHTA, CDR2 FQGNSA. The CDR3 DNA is TGTGCCAGCAGCTTAGAGGGACAGGGGTCCTACGAGCAGTACTTC. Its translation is CASSLEGQGSYEQYF.

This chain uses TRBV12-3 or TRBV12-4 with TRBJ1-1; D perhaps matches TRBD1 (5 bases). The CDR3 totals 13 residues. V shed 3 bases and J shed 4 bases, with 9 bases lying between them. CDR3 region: CASSLGGTTEAFF. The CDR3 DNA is TGTGCCAGCAGTTTGGGGGGTACCACTGAAGCTTTCTTT.

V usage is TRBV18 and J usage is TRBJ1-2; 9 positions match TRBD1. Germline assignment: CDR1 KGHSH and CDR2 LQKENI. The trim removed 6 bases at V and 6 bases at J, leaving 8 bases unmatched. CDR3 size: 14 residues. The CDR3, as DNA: TGTGCCAGCTCCCCATCCGGGACAGGGCATGGCTACACCTTC. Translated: CASSPSGTGHGYTF.

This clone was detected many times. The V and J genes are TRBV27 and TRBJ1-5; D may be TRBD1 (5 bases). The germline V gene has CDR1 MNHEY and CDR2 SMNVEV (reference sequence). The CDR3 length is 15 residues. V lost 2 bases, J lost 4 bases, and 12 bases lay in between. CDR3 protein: CASSLIGVQNQPQHF. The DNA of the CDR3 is TGTGCCAGCAGTTTAATAGGGGTCCAGAATCAGCCCCAGCATTTT.

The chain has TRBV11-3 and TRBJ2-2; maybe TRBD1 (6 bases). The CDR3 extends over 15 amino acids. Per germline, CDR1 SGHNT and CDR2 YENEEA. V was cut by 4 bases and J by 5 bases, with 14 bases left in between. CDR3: CASSSRQVGTGELFF. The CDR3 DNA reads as TGTGCCAGCAGCTCCCGACAGGTTGGGACCGGGGAGCTGTTTTTT.

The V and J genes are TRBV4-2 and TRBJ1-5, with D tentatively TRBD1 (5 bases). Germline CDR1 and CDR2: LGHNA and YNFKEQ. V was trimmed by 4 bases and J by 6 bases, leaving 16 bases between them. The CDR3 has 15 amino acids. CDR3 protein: CASSPTGRVGQPQHF. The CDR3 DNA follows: TGTGCCAGCAGCCCAACAGGTCGTGTGGGTCAGCCCCAGCATTTT.

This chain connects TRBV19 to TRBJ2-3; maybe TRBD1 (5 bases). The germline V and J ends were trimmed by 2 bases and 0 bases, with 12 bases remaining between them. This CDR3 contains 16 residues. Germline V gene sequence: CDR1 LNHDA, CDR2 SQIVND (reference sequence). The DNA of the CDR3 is TGTGCCAGTAGTATATCGTACAAGGGGAGCACAGATACGCAGTATTTT. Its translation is CASSISYKGSTDTQYF.

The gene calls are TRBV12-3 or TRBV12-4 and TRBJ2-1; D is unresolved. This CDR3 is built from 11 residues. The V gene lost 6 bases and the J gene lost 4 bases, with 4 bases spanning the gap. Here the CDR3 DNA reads TGTGCCAGCAGCCGGTACAATGAGCAGTTCTTC. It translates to CASSRYNEQFF.

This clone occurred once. The CDR3 DNA reads TGTGCCATCAGTGACGGGCGAGAGACCCAGTACTTC. Translation: CAISDGRETQYF. The chain combines TRBV10-3 with TRBJ2-5; D is ambiguous. V was pared by 3 bases and J by 4 bases, with 6 bases between. CDR3 length: 12 amino acids. The germline V gene has CDR1 ENHRY and CDR2 SYGVKD.

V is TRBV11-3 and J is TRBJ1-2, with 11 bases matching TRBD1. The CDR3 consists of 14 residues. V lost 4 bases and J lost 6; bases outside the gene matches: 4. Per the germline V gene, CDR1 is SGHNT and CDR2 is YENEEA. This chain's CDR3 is CASSSGQGAHGYTF. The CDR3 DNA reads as TGTGCCAGCAGCTCTGGACAGGGGGCGCATGGCTACACCTTC.

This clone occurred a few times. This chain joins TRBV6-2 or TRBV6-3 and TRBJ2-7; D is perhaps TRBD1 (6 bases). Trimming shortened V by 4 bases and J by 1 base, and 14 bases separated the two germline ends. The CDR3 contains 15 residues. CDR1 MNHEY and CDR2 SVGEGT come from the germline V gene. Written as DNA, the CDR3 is TGTGCCAGCAGTTCTACAGGGTCCAAATCCTACGAGCAGTACTTC. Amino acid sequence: CASSSTGSKSYEQYF.

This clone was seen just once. CDR3 in amino acids: CASSPRTGGNTIYF. The CDR3 DNA is TGTGCCAGCAGCCCTAGGACGGGCGGAAACACCATATATTTT. The V and J genes are TRBV5-8 and TRBJ1-3; no firm D call. V lost 4 bases, J lost 4 bases, and 12 bases lay in between. This CDR3 contains 14 residues. Per germline, CDR1 SGHTS and CDR2 YDEGEE. The complete variable domain, with remaining parts taken from reference TRBV5-8 and TRBJ1-3, reads EAGVTQSPTHLIKTRGQQATLRCSPISGHTSVYWYQQALGLGLQFLLWYDEGEERNRGNFPPRFSGRQFPNYSSELNVNALELEDSALYLCASSPRTGGNTIYFGEGSWLTVV.

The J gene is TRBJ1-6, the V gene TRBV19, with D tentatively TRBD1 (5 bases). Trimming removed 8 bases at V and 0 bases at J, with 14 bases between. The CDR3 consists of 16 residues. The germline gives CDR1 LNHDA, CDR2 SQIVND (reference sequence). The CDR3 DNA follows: TGTGCCAGTCGGGGGACTGCTAGCTCCTATAATTCACCCCTCCACTTT. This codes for CASRGTASSYNSPLHF.

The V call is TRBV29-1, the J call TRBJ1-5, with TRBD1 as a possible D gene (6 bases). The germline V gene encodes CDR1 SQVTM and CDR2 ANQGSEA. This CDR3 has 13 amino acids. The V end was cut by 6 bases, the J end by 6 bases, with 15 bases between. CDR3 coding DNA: TGCAGCGTGAAGGGGGAGGGAGGTCAGCCCCAGCATTTT. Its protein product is CSVKGEGGQPQHF.

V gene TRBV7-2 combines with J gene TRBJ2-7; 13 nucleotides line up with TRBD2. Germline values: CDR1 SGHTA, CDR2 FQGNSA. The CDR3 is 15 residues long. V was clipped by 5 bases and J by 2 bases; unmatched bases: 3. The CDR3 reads CASSLGLAGAYEQYF. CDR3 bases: TGTGCCAGCAGCCTAGGACTAGCGGGGGCCTACGAGCAGTACTTC.

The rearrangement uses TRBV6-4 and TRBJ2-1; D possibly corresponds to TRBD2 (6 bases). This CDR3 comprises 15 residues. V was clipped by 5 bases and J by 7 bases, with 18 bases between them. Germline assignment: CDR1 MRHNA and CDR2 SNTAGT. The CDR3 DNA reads TGTGCCAGCAGTCCCGGATGGGGAGGAGGTAATGAGCAGTTCTTC. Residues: CASSPGWGGGNEQFF.